These T cell receptor beta chains were read from a single sample in a study of cytomegalovirus exposure and HLA in healthy donors. Assay used: immunoSEQ multiplex PCR; TCRdb lists only in-frame clones, some missing. Here the sample spans 110,000 or so clones, 65% to 85% being singletons. The sample was PBMCs. The receptors derive from a woman between 40 and 55 years old in good health and CMV-seropositive. The CDR3 runs from the conserved cysteine through the conserved F or W. The D gene is left open where the match is weak. Size tells how often a clone was seen (once, few, many) or the class of an expanded clone, and some rows leave it out.

D	size	V	J	DNA	CDR3
NA	NA	TRBV6-6	TRBJ1-1	TGTGCCAGCAGTCCCAAGACACCAAATGAAGCTTTCTTT	CASSPKTPNEAFF
NA	NA	TRBV28	TRBJ2-7	TGTGCCAGCAGGCACGGGGTAGCGGTTGGGGCCTACGAGCAGTACTTC	CASRHGVAVGAYEQYF
NA	NA	TRBV9	TRBJ2-5	TGTGCCAGCACCTCCCGGGACATCGAAGAGACCCAGTACTTC	CASTSRDIEETQYF
TRBD1	NA	TRBV28	TRBJ2-3	TGTGCCAGCAGGCCCGGGACAGGGGGCGCAGATACGCAGTATTTT	CASRPGTGGADTQYF
TRBD1	NA	TRBV5-4	TRBJ2-2	TGTGCCAGCAGCGCCTACAGGGGGCGAGGCACCGGGGAGCTGTTTTTT	CASSAYRGRGTGELFF
NA	NA	TRBV6-5	TRBJ1-1	TGTGCCAGCAGTCTAGGTGGGGGGGTCACTGAAGCTTTCTTT	CASSLGGGVTEAFF
NA	NA	TRBV28	TRBJ1-5	TGTGCCAGCAGTTTAATGCAGGGTCATCAGCCCCAGCATTTT	CASSLMQGHQPQHF
TRBD2	NA	TRBV9	TRBJ2-2	TGTGCCAGCAGCGTAGTCCCCCTCGTGGCGGGAGTATCGAACACCGGGGAGCTGTTTTTT	CASSVVPLVAGVSNTGELFF
NA	NA	TRBV6-5	TRBJ1-2	TGTGCCAGCAGTTACTCGGCGACAGTATACTATGGCTACACCTTC	CASSYSATVYYGYTF
NA	NA	TRBV11-2	TRBJ1-2	TGTGCCAGCAGCTTAGTGGGCAGGGACTACACCTTC	CASSLVGRDYTF
NA	few	TRBV11-2	TRBJ2-3	TGTGCCAGCAGTTATGGGCAGGTACAGGATACGCAGTATTTT	CASSYGQVQDTQYF
NA	few	TRBV5-1	TRBJ1-1	TGCGCCAGCAGCTCCGGTGAGAGAGCTGAAGCTTTCTTT	CASSSGERAEAFF
NA	few	TRBV16	TRBJ2-3	TGTGCCAGCAGTTCCCGACATATCGATACGCAGTATTTT	CASSSRHIDTQYF
NA	NA	TRBV27	TRBJ1-3	TGTGCCAGCAGTTCGGGTTTTGGAAACACCATATATTTT	CASSSGFGNTIYF
TRBD2	NA	TRBV4-1	TRBJ2-1	TGCGCCAGCAGCCAAGACGGCGGGAGTGTTTACAATGAGCAGTTCTTC	CASSQDGGSVYNEQFF
TRBD2	once	TRBV6-5	TRBJ2-7	TGTGCCAGCAGTCGGACTAGCGGAAACTACGAGCAGTACTTC	CASSRTSGNYEQYF
NA	NA	TRBV28	TRBJ1-2	TGTGCCAGCAGTCAGGGGAATAACTATGGCTACACCTTC	CASSQGNNYGYTF
TRBD2	NA	TRBV27	TRBJ2-1	TGTGCCAGCAGTTCGAGACTAGCGGGGTACAATGAGCAGTTCTTC	CASSSRLAGYNEQFF
TRBD1	NA	TRBV4-2	TRBJ2-3	TGTGCCAGCAGCCTACCGGGACAGGTCCAGTATTTT	CASSLPGQVQYF
TRBD2	NA	TRBV14	TRBJ2-7	TGTGCCAGCAGCCCCACTAGCGGGAGTAGCTACGAGCAGTACTTC	CASSPTSGSSYEQYF
NA	NA	TRBV4-3	TRBJ1-6	TGCGCCAGCAGCGTCAGGGGTCCCTATAATTCACCCCTCCACTTT	CASSVRGPYNSPLHF
NA	once	TRBV21-1	TRBJ1-5	TGTGCCAGCAGCAAAAGACAGATTTCCAATCAGCCCCAGCATTTT	CASSKRQISNQPQHF
NA	NA	TRBV5-1	TRBJ1-2	TGCGCCAGCAGCTCGTTCCAGGACTATGGCTACACCTTC	CASSSFQDYGYTF
NA	NA	TRBV7-2	TRBJ2-1	TGTGCCAGCAGCTTAGGGGCCGGAGAGCAGTTCTTC	CASSLGAGEQFF
NA	NA	TRBV5-1	TRBJ2-1	TGCGCCAGCAGCGTCGGGGATTACAATGAGCAGTTCTTC	CASSVGDYNEQFF
TRBD1	once	TRBV6-6	TRBJ2-3	TGTGCCAGCAGTGACTCGGACAGGGCAGATACGCAGTATTTT	CASSDSDRADTQYF
TRBD1	medium-sized	TRBV5-6	TRBJ1-1	TGTGCCAGCAGCCCGGAGAGGGGACAGGGGGGACCCTCTGAAGCTTTCTTT	CASSPERGQGGPSEAFF
NA	NA	TRBV9	TRBJ1-5	TGTGCCAGCAGCGTGGGGGGTAGCAATCAGCCCCAGCATTTT	CASSVGGSNQPQHF
TRBD2	NA	TRBV5-1	TRBJ2-2	TGCGCCAGCAGCTTGGTGGGGACTAAGGGTCCGAACACCGGGGAGCTGTTTTTT	CASSLVGTKGPNTGELFF
NA	NA	TRBV4-3	TRBJ2-7	TGCGCCAGCAGCCAAGATCGGGGGACCCACGAGCAGTACTTC	CASSQDRGTHEQYF
NA	once	TRBV7-2	TRBJ1-5	TGTGCCAGCAGCTTAATGGGGGGAGGCAATCAGCCCCAGCATTTT	CASSLMGGGNQPQHF
TRBD2	once	TRBV27	TRBJ2-1	TGTGCCAGCAGCACTAGCGATGAGCAGTTCTTC	CASSTSDEQFF
NA	NA	TRBV4-1	TRBJ2-3	TGCGCCAGCAGCCAAGTAGAGACTCCAGCTAGCACAGATACGCAGTATTTT	CASSQVETPASTDTQYF
NA	few	TRBV2	TRBJ1-5	TGTGCCAGCAGTGAATCACAGGTTAATCAGCCCCAGCATTTT	CASSESQVNQPQHF